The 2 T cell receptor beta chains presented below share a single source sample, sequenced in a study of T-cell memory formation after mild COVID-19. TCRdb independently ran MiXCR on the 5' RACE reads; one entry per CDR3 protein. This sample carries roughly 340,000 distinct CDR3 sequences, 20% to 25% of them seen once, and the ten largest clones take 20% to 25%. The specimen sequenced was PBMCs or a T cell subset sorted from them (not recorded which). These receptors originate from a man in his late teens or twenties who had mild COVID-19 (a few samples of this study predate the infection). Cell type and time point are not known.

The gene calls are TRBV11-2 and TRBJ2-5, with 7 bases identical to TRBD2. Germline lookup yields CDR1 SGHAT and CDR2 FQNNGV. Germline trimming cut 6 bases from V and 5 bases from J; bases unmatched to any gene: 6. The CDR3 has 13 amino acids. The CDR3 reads CASRPLAVETQYF. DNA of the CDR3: TGTGCCAGCAGGCCGCTAGCGGTGGAGACCCAGTACTTC.

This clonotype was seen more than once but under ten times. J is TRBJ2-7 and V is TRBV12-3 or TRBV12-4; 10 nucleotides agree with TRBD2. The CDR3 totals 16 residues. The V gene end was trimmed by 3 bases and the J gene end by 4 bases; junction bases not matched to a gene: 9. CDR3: CASSFGPGLARYEQYF. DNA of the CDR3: TGTGCCAGCAGTTTTGGCCCGGGACTAGCGAGGTACGAGCAGTACTTC.